These T cell receptor beta chains were read from a single sample in a study of blood T cell repertoires in COVID-19. TCRdb's table, derived via immunoSEQ multiplex PCR, lists solely in-frame clones and lacks some. The sample has roughly 250,000 clones, under 95% seen once. Sequenced material: PBMCs or T cells enriched from blood (not recorded which). Receptors were obtained from a woman between 18 and 29 years old who had recovered from COVID-19. The CDR3 runs from the conserved cysteine through the conserved F or W. The order of the fields is V gene, clone size, D gene, J gene, CDR3 DNA, CDR3 protein. D genes are given only for firm matches. Clone size is shown for a subset of rows, as once, few, many or a class of expanded clone.

v_call: TRBV9; clone_size: -; d_call: -; j_call: TRBJ2-3; cdr3_nt: TGTGCCAGCAGCCGACGAGGACAGGATACGCAGTATTTT; cdr3_aa: CASSRRGQDTQYF
v_call: TRBV21-1; clone_size: -; d_call: -; j_call: TRBJ2-2; cdr3_nt: TGTGCCAGCAGCAAAGGAGGCGGGAGGGTTATCACCGGGGAGCTGTTTTTT; cdr3_aa: CASSKGGGRVITGELFF
v_call: TRBV6-5; clone_size: -; d_call: TRBD1; j_call: TRBJ1-2; cdr3_nt: TGTGCCAGCAGTCCAGGGGGTTATGGCTACACCTTC; cdr3_aa: CASSPGGYGYTF
v_call: TRBV25-1; clone_size: -; d_call: -; j_call: TRBJ2-7; cdr3_nt: TGTGCCAGCAGTGAATACGATGGAGGGATCTACGAGCAGTACTTC; cdr3_aa: CASSEYDGGIYEQYF
v_call: TRBV5-8; clone_size: -; d_call: -; j_call: TRBJ2-1; cdr3_nt: TGTGCCAGCAGCTTGGCCGGTGGAGCCCTCCATGAGCAGTTCTTC; cdr3_aa: CASSLAGGALHEQFF
v_call: TRBV2; clone_size: -; d_call: -; j_call: TRBJ2-2; cdr3_nt: TGTGCCAGCAGAGGAGAGGGCGGGGAGCTGTTTTTT; cdr3_aa: CASRGEGGELFF
v_call: TRBV5-4; clone_size: -; d_call: TRBD2; j_call: TRBJ2-3; cdr3_nt: TGTGCCAGCTCGAGCGGGGGGATAGTGGATACGCAGTATTTT; cdr3_aa: CASSSGGIVDTQYF
v_call: TRBV12-3/TRBV12-4; clone_size: -; d_call: -; j_call: TRBJ2-7; cdr3_nt: TGTGCCAGCAGTTTACCCCCCCTCTACGAGCAGTACTTC; cdr3_aa: CASSLPPLYEQYF
v_call: TRBV7-9; clone_size: -; d_call: -; j_call: TRBJ2-1; cdr3_nt: TGTGCCAGCAGCCCCCTTAGCTCCTACAATGAGCAGTTCTTC; cdr3_aa: CASSPLSSYNEQFF
v_call: TRBV7-9; clone_size: -; d_call: -; j_call: TRBJ1-1; cdr3_nt: TGTGCCAGCAGCCGCGAACGGGGGTTTAACGCTGAAGCTTTCTTT; cdr3_aa: CASSRERGFNAEAFF
v_call: TRBV19; clone_size: few; d_call: -; j_call: TRBJ1-5; cdr3_nt: TGTGCCAGTAGTACCCAGGGTAGGAGCAATCAGCCCCAGCATTTT; cdr3_aa: CASSTQGRSNQPQHF